This T cell receptor (beta chain) stems from a study of molecular identifiers for immune sequencing clone quantification. At the level of the study: Replicate RNA from approximately 20,000 or 98,000 naive CD8 T cells formed five aliquots; four were sequenced. General observations from the study: One cell's worth of spiked Jurkat TCR RNA was reportedly detectable among about a million naive cells.

Naive CD8 library inputs spanned roughly 17,000 to 1,100,000 sorted cells and 10%, 30% or 50% RNA. Naive CD8 T cells were picked out by sorting for CD8+CD4-CCR7+CD45RA+. This clonotype was found many times. Its antigen remains unidentified. Trimming left V 1 base short and J 5 bases short, with 8 bases between. The CDR3 spans 13 residues. The germline CDR1 and CDR2 sequences are SGHVS and FNYEAQ. MiXCR, run by TCRdb on the PCR reads, gives a single entry per CDR3 protein. In the table there are hundreds of thousands of distinct CDR3 sequences, 25% of which are singletons. The rearrangement joins TRBV7-6 to TRBJ1-1; D is unresolved. The sample was naive CD8+ T cells from blood, with Jurkat cell RNA spiked in. Noted subset: FACS-sorted CD8+CD4-CCR7+CD45RA+ naive T cells. The source is a human donor in good health. Some libraries in this study had Jurkat cell RNA spiked in. CDR3 nucleotide sequence: TGTGCCAGCAGCTTAGGTTCTGCGACTGAAGCTTTCTTT. Translated: CASSLGSATEAFF.